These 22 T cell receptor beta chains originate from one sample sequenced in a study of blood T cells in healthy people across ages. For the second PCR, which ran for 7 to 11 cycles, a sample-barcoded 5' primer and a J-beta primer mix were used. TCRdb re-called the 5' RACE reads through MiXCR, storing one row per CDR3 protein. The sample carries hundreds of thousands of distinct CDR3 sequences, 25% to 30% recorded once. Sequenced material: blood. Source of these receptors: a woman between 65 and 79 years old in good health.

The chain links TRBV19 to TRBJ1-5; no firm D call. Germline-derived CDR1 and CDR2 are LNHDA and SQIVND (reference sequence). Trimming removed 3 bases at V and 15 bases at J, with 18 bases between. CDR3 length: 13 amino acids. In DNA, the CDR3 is TGTGCCAGTAGTATGTCCCGGGCGGCACCGCGGCATTTT. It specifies CASSMSRAAPRHF.

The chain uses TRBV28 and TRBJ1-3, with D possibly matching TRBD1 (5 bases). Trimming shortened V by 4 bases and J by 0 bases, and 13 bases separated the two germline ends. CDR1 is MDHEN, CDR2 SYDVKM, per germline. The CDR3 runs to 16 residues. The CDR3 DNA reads TGTGCCAGCAGTTCCATAGGGGTTAGCTCTGGAAACACCATATATTTT. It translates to CASSSIGVSSGNTIYF.

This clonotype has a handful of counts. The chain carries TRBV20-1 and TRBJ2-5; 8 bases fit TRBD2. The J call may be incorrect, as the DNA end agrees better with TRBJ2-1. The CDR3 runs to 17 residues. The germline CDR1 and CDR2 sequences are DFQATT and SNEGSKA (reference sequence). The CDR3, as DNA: TGCAGTGCTCCGACCGCGGGGGGTAGGGGTTTCTACAATGAGCAGTTCTTC. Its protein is CSAPTAGGRGFYNEQFF.

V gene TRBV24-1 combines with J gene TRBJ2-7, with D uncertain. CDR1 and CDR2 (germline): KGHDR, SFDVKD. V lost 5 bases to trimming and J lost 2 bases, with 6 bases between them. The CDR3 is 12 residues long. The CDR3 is CATSGDTYEQYF. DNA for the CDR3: TGTGCCACCAGTGGCGACACCTACGAGCAGTACTTC.

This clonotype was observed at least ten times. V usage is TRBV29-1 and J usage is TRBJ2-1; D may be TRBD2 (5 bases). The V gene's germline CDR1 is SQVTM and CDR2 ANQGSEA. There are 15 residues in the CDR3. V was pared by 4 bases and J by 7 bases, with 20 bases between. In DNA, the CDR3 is TGCAGCGTTGTAGCGCCATCCCCGGGTAGAAATGAGCAGTTCTTC. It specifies CSVVAPSPGRNEQFF.

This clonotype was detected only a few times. CDR3 sequence reads: CASSSQRDTWGETQYF. CDR3 coding DNA: TGTGCCAGCAGCTCCCAACGGGACACTTGGGGAGAGACCCAGTACTTC. This rearrangement joins TRBV7-9 to TRBJ2-5, with D possibly matching TRBD1 (6 bases). The CDR3 has 16 amino acids. Germline CDR1 and CDR2: SEHNR and FQNEAQ (reference sequence). V was clipped by 4 bases and J by 4 bases, with 19 bases between them.

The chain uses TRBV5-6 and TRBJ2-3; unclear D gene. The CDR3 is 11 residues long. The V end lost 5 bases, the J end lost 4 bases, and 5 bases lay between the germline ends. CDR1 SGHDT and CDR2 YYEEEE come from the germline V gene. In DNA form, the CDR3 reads TGTGCCAGCAGGGCGGCAGATACGCAGTATTTT. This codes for CASRAADTQYF.

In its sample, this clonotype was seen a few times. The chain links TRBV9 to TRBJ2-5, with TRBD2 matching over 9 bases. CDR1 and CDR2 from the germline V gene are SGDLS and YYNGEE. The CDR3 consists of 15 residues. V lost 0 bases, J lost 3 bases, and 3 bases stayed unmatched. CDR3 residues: CASSVGVAGEETQYF. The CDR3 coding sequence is TGTGCCAGCAGCGTAGGGGTAGCGGGAGAAGAGACCCAGTACTTC.

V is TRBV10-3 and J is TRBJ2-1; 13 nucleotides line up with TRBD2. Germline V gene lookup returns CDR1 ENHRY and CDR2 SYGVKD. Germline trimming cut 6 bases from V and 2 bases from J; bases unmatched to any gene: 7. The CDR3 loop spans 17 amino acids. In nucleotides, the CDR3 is TGTGCCATCAGGAAGGCCGGGACTAGCGGGACCTACAATGAGCAGTTCTTC. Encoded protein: CAIRKAGTSGTYNEQFF.

CDR3 in DNA: TGTGCCAGCAGTTCCGAGGGTGGGAGAGGGTACGAGCAGTACTTC. It is translated as CASSSEGGRGYEQYF. This chain joins TRBV28 and TRBJ2-7; weak D call: TRBD2 (5 bases). The CDR3 extends over 15 amino acids. CDR1 MDHEN and CDR2 SYDVKM come from the germline V gene. V lost 4 bases and J 4 bases, leaving 17 bases between the germline ends. Drawing the rest from reference TRBV28 and TRBJ2-7, the complete variable domain is DVKVTQSSRYLVKRTGEKVFLECVQDMDHENMFWYRQDPGLGLRLIYFSYDVKMKEKGDIPEGYSVSREKKERFSLILESASTNQTSMYLCASSSEGGRGYEQYFGPGTRLTVT.

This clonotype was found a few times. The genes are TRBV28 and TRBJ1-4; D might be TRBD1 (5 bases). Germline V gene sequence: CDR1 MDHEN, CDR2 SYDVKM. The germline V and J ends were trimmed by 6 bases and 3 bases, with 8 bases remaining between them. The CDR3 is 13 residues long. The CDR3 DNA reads TGTGCCAGCAGCCGGGACCCTAATGAAAAACTGTTTTTT. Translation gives CASSRDPNEKLFF.

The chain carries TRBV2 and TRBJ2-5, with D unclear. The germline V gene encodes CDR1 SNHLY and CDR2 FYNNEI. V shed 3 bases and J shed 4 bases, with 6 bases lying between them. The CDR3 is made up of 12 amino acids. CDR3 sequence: CASSDIAETQYF. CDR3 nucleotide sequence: TGTGCCAGCAGTGATATAGCAGAGACCCAGTACTTC. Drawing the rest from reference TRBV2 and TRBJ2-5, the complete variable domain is EPEVTQTPSHQVTQMGQEVILRCVPISNHLYFYWYRQILGQKVEFLVSFYNNEISEKSEIFDDQFSVERPDGSNFTLKIRSTKLEDSAMYFCASSDIAETQYFGPGTRLLVL.

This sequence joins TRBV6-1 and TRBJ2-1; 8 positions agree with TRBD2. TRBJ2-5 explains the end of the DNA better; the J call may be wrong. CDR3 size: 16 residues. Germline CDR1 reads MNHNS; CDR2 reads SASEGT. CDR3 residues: CASSKTLAGWKETQYF. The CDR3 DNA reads TGTGCCAGCAGTAAAACATTAGCGGGATGGAAAGAGACCCAGTACTTC.

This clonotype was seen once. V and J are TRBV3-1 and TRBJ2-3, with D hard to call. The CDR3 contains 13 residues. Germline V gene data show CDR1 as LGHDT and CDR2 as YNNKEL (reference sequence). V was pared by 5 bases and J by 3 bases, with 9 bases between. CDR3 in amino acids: CASSFDETDTQYF. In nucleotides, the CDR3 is TGTGCCAGCAGCTTCGATGAGACAGATACGCAGTATTTT.

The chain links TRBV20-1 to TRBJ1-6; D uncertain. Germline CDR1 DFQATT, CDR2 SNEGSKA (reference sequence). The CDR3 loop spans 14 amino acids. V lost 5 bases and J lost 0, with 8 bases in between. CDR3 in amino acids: CSALGSSYNSPLHF. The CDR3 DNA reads TGCAGTGCTTTGGGAAGCTCCTATAATTCACCCCTCCACTTT.

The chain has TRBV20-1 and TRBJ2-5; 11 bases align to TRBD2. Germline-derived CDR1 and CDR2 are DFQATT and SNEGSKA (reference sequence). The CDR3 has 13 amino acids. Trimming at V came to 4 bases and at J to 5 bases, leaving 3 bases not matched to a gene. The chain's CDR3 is CSAIPSGRETQYF. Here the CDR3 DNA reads TGCAGTGCTATTCCTAGCGGGAGGGAGACCCAGTACTTC.

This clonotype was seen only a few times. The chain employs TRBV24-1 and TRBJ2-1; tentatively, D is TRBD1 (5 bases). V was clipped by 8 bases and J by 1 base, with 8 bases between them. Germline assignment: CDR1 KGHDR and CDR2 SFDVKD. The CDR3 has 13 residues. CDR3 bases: TGTGCCACCACATCAGGGTCCTACAATGAGCAGTTCTTC. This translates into CATTSGSYNEQFF.

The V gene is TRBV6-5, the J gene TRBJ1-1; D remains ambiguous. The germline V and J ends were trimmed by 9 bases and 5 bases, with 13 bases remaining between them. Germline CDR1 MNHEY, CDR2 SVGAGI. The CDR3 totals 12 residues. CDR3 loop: CASHTGGTEAFF. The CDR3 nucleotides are TGTGCCAGTCACACCGGTGGAACTGAAGCTTTCTTT.

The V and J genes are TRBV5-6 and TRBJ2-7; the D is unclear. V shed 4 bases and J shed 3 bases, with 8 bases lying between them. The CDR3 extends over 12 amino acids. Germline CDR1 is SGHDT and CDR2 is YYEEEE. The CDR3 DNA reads TGTGCCAGCAGCCGCCGAGACTACGAGCAGTACTTC. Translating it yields CASSRRDYEQYF.

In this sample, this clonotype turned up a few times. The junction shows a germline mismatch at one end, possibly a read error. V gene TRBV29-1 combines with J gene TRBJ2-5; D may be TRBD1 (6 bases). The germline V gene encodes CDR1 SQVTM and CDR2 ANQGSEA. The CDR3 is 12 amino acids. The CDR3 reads CSVEDRLETQYF. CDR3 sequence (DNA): TGCAGCGTAGAAGACAGGCTAGAGACCCAGTACTTC.

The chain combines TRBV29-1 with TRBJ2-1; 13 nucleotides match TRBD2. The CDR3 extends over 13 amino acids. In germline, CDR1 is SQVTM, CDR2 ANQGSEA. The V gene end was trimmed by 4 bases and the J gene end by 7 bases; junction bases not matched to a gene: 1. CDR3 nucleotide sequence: TGCAGCGTTGTGGGACTAGCGGGAAATGAGCAGTTCTTC. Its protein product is CSVVGLAGNEQFF.

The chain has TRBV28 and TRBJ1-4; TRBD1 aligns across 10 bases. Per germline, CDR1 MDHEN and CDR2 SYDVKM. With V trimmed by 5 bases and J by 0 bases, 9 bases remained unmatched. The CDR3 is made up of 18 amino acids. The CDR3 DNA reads TGTGCCAGCAGTCAACCGGGACAGGGGTTTTCAACTAATGAAAAACTGTTTTTT. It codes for CASSQPGQGFSTNEKLFF.